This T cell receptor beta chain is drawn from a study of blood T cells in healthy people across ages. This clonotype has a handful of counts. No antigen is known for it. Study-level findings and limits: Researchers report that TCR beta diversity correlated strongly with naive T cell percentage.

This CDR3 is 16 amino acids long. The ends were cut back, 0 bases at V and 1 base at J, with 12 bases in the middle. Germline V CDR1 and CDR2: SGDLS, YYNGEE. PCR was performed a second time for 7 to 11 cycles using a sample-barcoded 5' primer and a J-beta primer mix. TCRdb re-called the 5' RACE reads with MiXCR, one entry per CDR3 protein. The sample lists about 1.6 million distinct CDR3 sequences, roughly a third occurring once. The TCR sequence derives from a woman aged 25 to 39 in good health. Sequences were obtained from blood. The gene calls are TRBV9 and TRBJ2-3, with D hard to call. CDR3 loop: CASSVGVRQRTDTQYF. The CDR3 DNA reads TGTGCCAGCAGCGTAGGGGTAAGGCAGCGCACAGATACGCAGTATTTT.